This TCR beta chain appears in the sequencing data of a study of CD8 T cells in ankylosing spondylitis. General observations from the study: Earlier reports found some motif variants in synovial fluid and blood in reactive arthritis. A TCR beta motif of eight or nine highly homologous variants seemed to mark ankylosing spondylitis blood. Disease-linked clones displayed a CD8+ phenotype and appeared relatively rarely in peripheral blood. Disease-associated clones were reportedly significantly overrepresented in matched ankylosing spondylitis synovial fluid.

TCR beta libraries were made by quantitative 5'-RACE with molecular barcodes. TCRdb recomputed calls from the 5' RACE reads with MiXCR, one row per CDR3 protein. The table has roughly 670,000 distinct CDR3 sequences, roughly 19% seen once; the top ten hold about 19%. The V end was cut by 4 bases, the J end by 4 bases, with 13 bases between. The CDR3 contains 15 residues. CDR1 and CDR2 (germline): MNHEY, SMNVEV (reference sequence). On this clonotype itself: Its antigen is unidentified.

The genes are TRBV27 and TRBJ2-2, with D perhaps TRBD1 (5 bases). This sequence originates from a male donor with ankylosing spondylitis. What was sequenced was blood, either unsorted or a sorted T cell fraction (not recorded which). Here the CDR3 DNA reads TGTGCCAGCAGTTCCCACCAGGGATTCACCGGGGAGCTGTTTTTT. It yields the protein CASSSHQGFTGELFF.